This record covers a single TCR beta chain. The antigen is undetermined. The data belong to a study of cytomegalovirus exposure and HLA in healthy donors. Primers for the PCR totalled 60 Vbeta and 13 Jbeta. TCRdb's table, derived via immunoSEQ multiplex PCR, lists solely in-frame clones and lacks some. This table holds under 200,000 clones, 65% to 80% found once. At collection, donors were nominally healthy, but unrecorded immune exposures were probable. Whole-study findings and limits: Among TCR beta chains, those listed as cytomegalovirus-associated numbered about 160.

CDR1 is LNHDA, CDR2 SQIVND, per germline (reference sequence). The CDR3 extends over 18 amino acids. Losses at the gene ends were 0 bases for V and 0 bases for J; bases not matched to a gene: 10. The sample comprised PBMCs. The V and J genes are TRBV19 and TRBJ2-7; 8 bases match TRBD1. The TCR originated in a woman in her forties in good health and CMV-seropositive. CDR3 sequence reads: CASSIDSNRGDLSYEQYF. CDR3 sequence (DNA): TGTGCCAGTAGTATAGACTCGAACAGGGGGGACCTCTCCTACGAGCAGTACTTC. Based on the CDR3 plus reference TRBV19 and TRBJ2-7, the full variable domain is DGGITQSPKYLFRKEGQNVTLSCEQNLNHDAMYWYRQDPGQGLRLIYYSQIVNDFQKGDIAEGYSVSREKKESFPLTVTSAQKNPTAFYLCASSIDSNRGDLSYEQYFGPGTRLTVT.